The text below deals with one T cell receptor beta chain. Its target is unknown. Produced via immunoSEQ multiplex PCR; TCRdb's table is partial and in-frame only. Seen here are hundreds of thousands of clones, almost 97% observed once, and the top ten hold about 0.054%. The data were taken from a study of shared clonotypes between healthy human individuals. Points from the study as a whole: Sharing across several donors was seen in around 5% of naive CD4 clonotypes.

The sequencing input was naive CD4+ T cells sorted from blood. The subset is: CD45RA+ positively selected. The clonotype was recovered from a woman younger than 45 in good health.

The CDR3 DNA reads as TGTGCCAGTAGTGGCCCGGGGGCCCTCTCAGGAGGTCAAGAGACCCAGTACTTC. Translated, it gives CASSGPGALSGGQETQYF. The chain couples TRBV19 to TRBJ2-5; either TRBD1 or TRBD2 may supply D (6 bases each). Germline V gene sequence: CDR1 LNHDA, CDR2 SQIVND (reference sequence). Trimming removed 5 bases from V and 2 bases from J, with 24 bases in between. The CDR3 has 18 amino acids.